Sequencing of this T cell receptor beta chain was carried out in a study of cytomegalovirus exposure and HLA in healthy donors. Study in general: In a previous analysis, 100 million to 140 million unique TCR beta sequences were found from about 179 million T cells.

This clone was recorded once. This CDR3 is built from 15 residues. V gave up 9 bases and J gave up 3 bases, with 17 bases separating them. Germline V gene lookup returns CDR1 SGHVS and CDR2 FNYEAQ. PCR was performed using 60 Vbeta and 13 Jbeta primers. Some clones are missing from TCRdb's copy, which holds only in-frame ones; the method was immunoSEQ multiplex PCR. The repertoire includes 90,000 to 130,000 clones, under 70% of them detected once, and around 10% sits in the top ten. The chain joins TRBV7-6 to TRBJ2-2; possibly TRBD2 for D (7 bases). The TCR was taken from a man aged 25-45 years in good health and CMV-seropositive. The source material was PBMCs. The CDR3 here is CASRTGGRDTGELFF. The CDR3 DNA sequence: TGTGCCAGTCGGACGGGGGGCCGGGACACCGGGGAGCTGTTTTTT.